A single sample is the source of the 28 T cell receptor beta chains below, sequenced in a study of cytomegalovirus exposure and HLA in healthy donors (dated by TCRdb to about 2017). The method behind the library was the immunoSEQ multiplex PCR assay. The multiplex PCR relied on a mix of 60 forward primers for TCR Vbeta segments and 13 reverse primers for TCR Jbeta segments. TCRdb obtained this table from immuneACCESS and retained in-frame rearrangements with V and J assigned. These tables miss some clones; where compared with another copy, unresolved V genes account for less than half of the shortfall, and the remainder is unexplained. Per the sample table, the count is approximately 52,000 clones. The ten top clones hold around 9% of the sample. The sequenced sample consisted of PBMCs. These TCRs come from a man aged 45-60 years in good health and CMV-seropositive.

Notes on this clone: The junction differs from germline at one of its ends, possibly a read error. CDR3 nucleotides: TGTGCTAGCAGCTTAGATCCCACCCCAGGGCCCAATGAGCAGTTCTTC. Amino acid sequence: CASSLDPTPGPNEQFF. The rearrangement uses TRBV7-7 and TRBJ2-1; weak D call: TRBD1 (5 bases). The germline gives CDR1 SSHAT, CDR2 FNYEAQ (reference sequence). This CDR3 region has 16 residues.

The genes are TRBV19 and TRBJ2-2; tentative D call: TRBD1 (5 bases). The V end was cut by 3 bases, the J end by 3 bases, with 14 bases between. The germline V gene has CDR1 LNHDA and CDR2 SQIVND (reference sequence). This CDR3 is 16 amino acids long. The CDR3 DNA reads TGTGCCAGTAGTATCAAGGAGACAGCATACACCGGGGAGCTGTTTTTT. Its protein is CASSIKETAYTGELFF.

The genes are TRBV5-1 and TRBJ1-1; 9 bases fit TRBD1. Germline assignment: CDR1 SGHRS and CDR2 YFSETQ. J lost 4 bases, V lost 5 bases, and 9 bases had no gene match. The CDR3 contains 15 residues. Here the CDR3 reads CASRLSGTGPTEAFF. The DNA for the CDR3 is TGCGCCAGCAGGTTATCCGGGACAGGGCCCACTGAAGCTTTCTTT. The full variable domain, completed using reference TRBV5-1 and TRBJ1-1, is KAGVTQTPRYLIKTRGQQVTLSCSPISGHRSVSWYQQTPGQGLQFLFEYFSETQRNKGNFPGRFSGRQFSNSRSEMNVSTLELGDSALYLCASRLSGTGPTEAFFGQGTRLTVV.

The V call is TRBV18, the J call TRBJ1-1; no reliable D call. Trimming removed 3 bases from V and 0 bases from J, with 11 bases in between. CDR3 length: 15 residues. Germline CDR1 is KGHSH and CDR2 is LQKENI. The chain's CDR3 is CASSPSDGMNTEAFF. As DNA, the CDR3 is TGTGCCAGCTCACCGTCGGACGGGATGAACACTGAAGCTTTCTTT.

V gene TRBV30 combines with J gene TRBJ2-1, with a weak D call TRBD1 (6 bases). Germline CDR1 reads GTSNPN; CDR2 reads SVGIG (reference sequence). V shed 4 bases and J shed 10 bases, with 20 bases lying between them. This CDR3 contains 14 residues. CDR3: CAWNLGTTLGEQFF. The CDR3 nucleotides are TGTGCCTGGAATCTCGGGACAACCCTGGGGGAGCAGTTCTTC.

Remarks on this clone: Compared with germline, one end of the junction differs, possibly owing to a read error. This rearrangement joins TRBV30 to TRBJ1-3, with D possibly matching TRBD1 (5 bases). The length of the CDR3 is 15 residues. Germline CDR1 is GTSNPN and CDR2 is SVGIG (reference sequence). This chain's CDR3 is CAGSVRGGAGNTIYF. The CDR3 region has the DNA TGTGCCGGGAGTGTACGAGGAGGGGCTGGAAACACCATATATTTT.

The chain is built from TRBV6-4 and TRBJ2-7, with TRBD2 matching 8 bases. This CDR3 spans 13 amino acids. Per germline, CDR1 MRHNA and CDR2 SNTAGT. V was pared by 8 bases and J by 3 bases, with 6 bases of the junction left unmatched. CDR3 nucleotides: TGTGCCAGCCCCTCGGGAGGGGTCTACGAGCAGTACTTC. It codes for CASPSGGVYEQYF.

The V and J genes are TRBV5-4 and TRBJ2-7, with 10 bases matching TRBD1. V gave up 0 bases and J gave up 5 bases; unmatched junction bases: 5. This CDR3 spans 15 amino acids. The V gene's germline CDR1 is SGHNT and CDR2 YYREEE (reference sequence). The CDR3 nucleotides are TGTGCCAGCAGCTTGGGGGACAGGGGACAAGACGAGCAGTACTTC. Amino acids: CASSLGDRGQDEQYF. Using reference TRBV5-4 and TRBJ2-7 for the parts outside the CDR3, the full variable domain is ETGVTQSPTHLIKTRGQQVTLRCSSQSGHNTVSWYQQALGQGPQFIFQYYREEENGRGNFPPRFSGLQFPNYSSELNVNALELDDSALYLCASSLGDRGQDEQYFGPGTRLTVT.

The rearrangement joins TRBV15 to TRBJ2-7; tentatively, D is TRBD1 (5 bases). V was cut by 5 bases and J by 0 bases, with 5 bases left in between. From germline, CDR1 is LNHNV and CDR2 YYDKDF (reference sequence). CDR3 size: 12 residues. The CDR3 DNA is TGTGCCACCAGCGACAGCTCCTACGAGCAGTACTTC. Protein sequence: CATSDSSYEQYF. Combining the CDR3 with reference TRBV15 and TRBJ2-7 gives the whole variable domain DAMVIQNPRYQVTQFGKPVTLSCSQTLNHNVMYWYQQKSSQAPKLLFHYYDKDFNNEADTPDNFQSRRPNTSFCFLDIRSPGLGDTAMYLCATSDSSYEQYFGPGTRLTVT.

V usage is TRBV7-2 and J usage is TRBJ1-2; D is perhaps TRBD1 (6 bases). Trimming cost V 4 bases and J 5 bases, with 14 bases left between them. The CDR3 totals 14 residues. From germline, CDR1 is SGHTA and CDR2 FQGNSA. The DNA of the CDR3 is TGTGCCAGCAGCTCACGACAGGATTTGTATGGCTACACCTTC. Encoded protein: CASSSRQDLYGYTF.

This chain uses TRBV10-3 with TRBJ2-7; 12 bases align to TRBD2. This CDR3 contains 16 residues. The germline V gene has CDR1 ENHRY and CDR2 SYGVKD. V lost 2 bases, J lost 3 bases, and 5 bases stayed unmatched. The CDR3 here is CAISEGLAGSRYEQYF. For the CDR3, the DNA is TGTGCCATCAGTGAGGGACTAGCGGGATCCCGCTACGAGCAGTACTTC.

The CDR3 region has the DNA TGCAGCGTTGACCCCGGGACTAGCGGACTCTACAATGAGCAGTTCTTC. It translates to CSVDPGTSGLYNEQFF. This rearrangement joins TRBV29-1 to TRBJ2-1; 11 nucleotides match TRBD2. Germline V CDR1 and CDR2: SQVTM, ANQGSEA. The V segment lost 3 bases and the J segment 3 bases; nucleotides outside the gene matches: 7. This CDR3 comprises 16 residues.

CDR3: CASSYSRGGDTEAFF. CDR3 DNA: TGTGCCAGCAGTTACTCGAGAGGGGGTGACACTGAAGCTTTCTTT. The chain is built from TRBV6-5 and TRBJ1-1, with D tentatively TRBD1 (6 bases). CDR3 length equals 15 residues. V lost 0 bases and J 3 bases, leaving 11 bases between the germline ends. Looked up from germline, CDR1 is MNHEY and CDR2 is SVGAGI.

Of note for this clone: Other nucleotide sequences in the sample specify the same CDR3. The rearrangement joins TRBV29-1 to TRBJ2-2; 7 nucleotides line up with TRBD1. The CDR3 has 14 residues. Germline-derived CDR1 and CDR2 are SQVTM and ANQGSEA. V dropped 3 bases and J dropped 1; count of bases not matched to a gene: 2. CDR3 coding DNA: TGCAGCGTTGAGCGGACAGGGAACACCGGGGAGCTGTTTTTT. Translation: CSVERTGNTGELFF.

The gene calls are TRBV5-1 and TRBJ2-3; maybe TRBD1 (6 bases). The CDR3 loop spans 17 amino acids. From germline, CDR1 is SGHRS and CDR2 YFSETQ. Trimming cost V 4 bases and J 2 bases, with 20 bases left between them. This CDR3 is CASSPHTRTDYTDTQYF. CDR3 in DNA: TGCGCCAGCAGCCCCCACACAAGGACAGACTACACAGATACGCAGTATTTT.

This chain joins TRBV7-9 and TRBJ1-2; D gene uncertain. The CDR3 loop spans 13 amino acids. Germline CDR1 reads SEHNR; CDR2 reads FQNEAQ (reference sequence). V lost 5 bases and J 4 bases, leaving 11 bases between the germline ends. The CDR3 is CASSTSDFYGYTF. CDR3 nucleotides: TGTGCCAGCAGCACTTCAGACTTCTATGGCTACACCTTC. The variable domain in full, with the rest retrieved from reference TRBV7-9 and TRBJ1-2, is DTGVSQNPRHKITKRGQNVTFRCDPISEHNRLYWYRQTLGQGPEFLTYFQNEAQLEKSRLLSDRFSAERPKGSFSTLEIQRTEQGDSAMYLCASSTSDFYGYTFGSGTRLTVV.

The V gene is TRBV6-5, the J gene TRBJ1-1; D unresolved. The CDR3 has 13 amino acids. V was pared by 7 bases and J by 6 bases, with 15 bases between. Germline-derived CDR1 and CDR2 are MNHEY and SVGAGI. CDR3 nucleotides: TGTGCCAGCACCCCTCCCGGGAGCGCTGAAGCTTTCTTT. This sequence encodes CASTPPGSAEAFF.

CDR3 in amino acids: CASRGQATYEQYF. CDR3 DNA: TGTGCCAGTAGGGGACAGGCCACCTACGAGCAGTACTTC. The chain recombines TRBV19 with TRBJ2-7; TRBD1 aligns across 8 bases. The J segment lost 2 bases and the V segment lost 6 bases, leaving 3 bases of the junction unmatched. The germline gives CDR1 LNHDA, CDR2 SQIVND (reference sequence). This CDR3 has 13 amino acids.

CDR3 nucleotides: TGCGCCAGCAGCCAAGGTACTCAAGAGACCCAGTACTTC. This translates into CASSQGTQETQYF. This chain connects TRBV4-3 to TRBJ2-5; no clear D gene. Germline V gene sequence: CDR1 LGHNA, CDR2 YSLEER. Between the trimmed V and J ends, which lost 1 base and 2 bases, there was a span of 5 bases. The CDR3 covers 13 residues.

The chain recombines TRBV2 with TRBJ2-7; TRBD1 matches 9 bases. The length of the CDR3 is 14 residues. The J segment lost 1 base and the V segment lost 6 bases, leaving 4 bases of the junction unmatched. Germline V gene lookup returns CDR1 SNHLY and CDR2 FYNNEI. The DNA for the CDR3 is TGTGCCAGCAGAACCGGGACAGGGTCCTACGAGCAGTACTTC. Its protein is CASRTGTGSYEQYF.

This chain connects TRBV7-2 to TRBJ2-1, with a tentative D call TRBD2 (6 bases). This CDR3 contains 15 residues. V was shortened by 1 base and J by 10 bases, with 17 bases between the two germline ends. Germline CDR1 SGHTA, CDR2 FQGNSA. The CDR3 bases are TGTGCCAGCAGCTTAGTAAGCGGGCACCGGGGAGAGCAGTTCTTC. Translation gives CASSLVSGHRGEQFF.

V and J are TRBV27 and TRBJ1-1; the D gene is possibly TRBD1 (6 bases). Germline loops: CDR1 MNHEY, CDR2 SMNVEV (reference sequence). V lost 9 bases to trimming and J lost 3 bases, with 14 bases between them. The CDR3 consists of 13 residues. The CDR3 DNA reads TGTGCCAGGAGGAAAGGGGGGGACACTGAAGCTTTCTTT. Translation: CARRKGGDTEAFF.

The chain employs TRBV4-2 and TRBJ1-3; D is unclear. V was clipped by 3 bases and J by 0 bases, with 12 bases between them. The CDR3 loop spans 16 amino acids. Germline CDR1 reads LGHNA; CDR2 reads YNFKEQ. CDR3 amino acids: CASSHNRVSSGNTIYF. CDR3 sequence (DNA): TGTGCCAGCAGCCACAACCGAGTTTCCTCTGGAAACACCATATATTTT.

The rearrangement links TRBV7-2 to TRBJ2-5; 10 bases map to TRBD2. Trimming removed 5 bases from V and 5 bases from J; junction bases left unmatched: 11. The germline V gene encodes CDR1 SGHTA and CDR2 FQGNSA. The length of the CDR3 is 16 residues. Here the CDR3 reads CASSTSGELKRETQYF. The CDR3 DNA reads as TGTGCCAGCAGCACTAGCGGGGAGCTCAAGCGGGAGACCCAGTACTTC.

The rearrangement joins TRBV18 to TRBJ2-6; D might be TRBD1 (5 bases). Germline assignment: CDR1 KGHSH and CDR2 LQKENI. Trimming cost V 3 bases and J 4 bases, with 10 bases left between them. The CDR3 extends over 15 amino acids. The CDR3: CASSPQGSGANVLTF. The CDR3 DNA sequence: TGTGCCAGCTCACCTCAGGGTTCCGGGGCCAACGTCCTGACTTTC. Together with reference TRBV18 and TRBJ2-6, the CDR3 gives the full variable domain: NAGVMQNPRHLVRRRGQEARLRCSPMKGHSHVYWYRQLPEEGLKFMVYLQKENIIDESGMPKERFSAEFPKEGPSILRIQQVVRGDSAAYFCASSPQGSGANVLTFGAGSRLTVL.

The V call is TRBV19, the J call TRBJ1-2; unclear D gene. Trimming pared 10 bases from V and 4 bases from J, leaving 10 bases between. CDR1 is LNHDA, CDR2 SQIVND, per germline (reference sequence). CDR3 length: 11 amino acids. The CDR3 region has the DNA TGTGCCACTAAAGACACCTATGGCTACACCTTC. Translated, it gives CATKDTYGYTF.

The chain couples TRBV2 to TRBJ2-7; 7 nucleotides match TRBD1. This CDR3 region has 13 residues. V lost 7 bases to trimming and J lost 6 bases; unmatched junction nucleotides: 9. Germline V gene data show CDR1 as SNHLY and CDR2 as FYNNEI. CDR3 bases: TGTGCCAGCATGGTCCAACAGGGGAGCGAGCAGTACTTC. It yields the protein CASMVQQGSEQYF.

Here the CDR3 reads CASSVRAGHGYTF. The CDR3 DNA follows: TGTGCCAGCAGCGTACGTGCAGGGCATGGCTACACCTTC. The genes are TRBV9 and TRBJ1-2; TRBD1 is a possible D gene (5 bases). The CDR3 sequence is 13 residues long. V lost 1 base and J 6 bases, leaving 10 bases between the germline ends. CDR1 is SGDLS, CDR2 YYNGEE, per germline.